Each of the 22 T cell receptor beta chains below was sequenced from the same sample in a study of beta chain features in type 1 diabetes. General study findings and limits: TCRB CDR3s from Type 1 diabetes patients were moderately but significantly shorter in all four CD4+ subsets.

These receptors have no identified antigens. Sequencing targeted expressed TCRB transcripts, as all isolated RNA had been reverse transcribed. Using immunoSEQ multiplex PCR, the repertoire was profiled, and TCRdb retains in-frame clones only, with some absent. The sample yields around 280,000 clones, approximately 16% seen once. The sequencing input was naive CD4+ T cells from blood. Receptors originate from a man younger than 30 with type 1 diabetes.

The sample holds a few counts of this clone. CDR3 protein: CASSYSGAPVYEQYF. The CDR3 nucleotides read TGTGCCAGCAGTTATTCAGGGGCGCCGGTATACGAGCAGTACTTC. The genes are TRBV6-6 and TRBJ2-7, with D perhaps TRBD1 (6 bases). This CDR3 has 15 residues. V was shortened by 3 bases and J by 4 bases, with 16 bases between the two germline ends. The germline V gene has CDR1 MNHNY and CDR2 SVGAGI (reference sequence).

This clone has a handful of counts. The gene calls are TRBV15 and TRBJ2-7; the match to TRBD2 covers 8 bases. CDR1 LNHNV and CDR2 YYDKDF come from the germline V gene (reference sequence). The ends lost 3 bases at V and 3 bases at J; junction bases unmatched: 4. The CDR3 sequence is 14 residues long. The CDR3, as DNA: TGTGCCACCAGCAGGGGACTAGAAATCTACGAGCAGTACTTC. This sequence encodes CATSRGLEIYEQYF.

V usage is TRBV18 and J usage is TRBJ2-7; TRBD1 aligns across 7 bases. Germline V gene data show CDR1 as KGHSH and CDR2 as LQKENI. With 2 bases clipped from V and 2 bases from J, the junction kept 3 bases outside the gene matches. This CDR3 contains 14 residues. The CDR3 protein is CASSPGTVTYEQYF. The CDR3 nucleotides read TGTGCCAGCTCACCAGGGACAGTGACCTACGAGCAGTACTTC.

The sample holds a few counts of this clone. The chain joins TRBV30 to TRBJ2-1; tentatively, D is TRBD1 (6 bases). This CDR3 spans 13 amino acids. Germline CDR1 is GTSNPN and CDR2 is SVGIG (reference sequence). V dropped 5 bases and J dropped 9 bases, with 17 bases sitting between them. CDR3 sequence reads: CAWCGVRGVEQFF. The CDR3, as DNA: TGTGCCTGGTGCGGCGTCAGGGGAGTTGAGCAGTTCTTC.

This chain links TRBV28 with TRBJ2-3, with TRBD2 identical over 16 bases. V shed 4 bases and J 4 bases; nucleotides not matched to a gene: 11. This CDR3 spans 19 amino acids. Germline V lookup: CDR1 MDHEN, CDR2 SYDVKM. In DNA form, the CDR3 reads TGTGCCAGCAGTTCCATCGGGACTAGCGGGAGGGTAGGGTCAGATACGCAGTATTTT. It is translated as CASSSIGTSGRVGSDTQYF.

The V and J genes are TRBV6-1 and TRBJ1-2, with unresolved D. This CDR3 comprises 14 residues. The V and J ends lost 1 base and 4 bases respectively, with 10 bases between them. Germline assignment: CDR1 MNHNS and CDR2 SASEGT. This CDR3 reads CASSEGRLRYGYTF. Here the CDR3 DNA reads TGTGCCAGCAGTGAAGGGCGACTGCGCTATGGCTACACCTTC.

This chain uses TRBV28 with TRBJ1-1, with no clear D. Germline CDR1 is MDHEN and CDR2 is SYDVKM. This CDR3 contains 12 residues. Trimming cost V 2 bases and J 8 bases, with 9 bases left between them. DNA of the CDR3: TGTGCCAGCAGTTTAGGGCGCAGAGAAGCTTTCTTT. It translates to CASSLGRREAFF.

The chain couples TRBV7-2 to TRBJ2-7; 12 nucleotides align to TRBD2. Germline-derived CDR1 and CDR2 are SGHTA and FQGNSA. V lost 3 bases, J lost 1 base, and 7 bases stayed unmatched. CDR3 length: 17 amino acids. This CDR3 is CASSFGLAGTWSYEQYF. CDR3 nucleotides: TGTGCCAGCAGCTTCGGACTAGCGGGGACGTGGTCCTACGAGCAGTACTTC.

The table lists this clone with a few counts. The rearrangement uses TRBV5-4 and TRBJ2-5; the match to TRBD2 covers 15 bases. The ends lost 4 bases at V and 0 bases at J; junction bases unmatched: 4. Germline values: CDR1 SGHNT, CDR2 YYREEE (reference sequence). This CDR3 has 17 amino acids. CDR3 DNA sequence: TGTGCCAGCAGCACCGGGACTAGCGGGAGGTACCAAGAGACCCAGTACTTC. Protein: CASSTGTSGRYQETQYF.

This clone was observed a handful of times. The chain is built from TRBV7-2 and TRBJ2-1; 9 nucleotides line up with TRBD2. This CDR3 comprises 19 residues. Germline V gene sequence: CDR1 SGHTA, CDR2 FQGNSA. The V and J ends lost 4 bases and 0 bases, in that order; junction bases with no gene match: 13. Here the CDR3 DNA reads TGTGCCAGCAGCTCTCTGGGTCTAGCGGGAAGGGGCTCCTACAATGAGCAGTTCTTC. Its translation is CASSSLGLAGRGSYNEQFF.

The table lists this clone with a few counts. This chain links TRBV14 with TRBJ1-5; D is uncertain. The CDR3 totals 13 residues. The germline CDR1 and CDR2 sequences are SGHDN and FVKESK. Trimming removed 0 bases from V and 5 bases from J, with 5 bases in between. The CDR3 DNA follows: TGTGCCAGCAGCCAAGATCGGGATCAGCCCCAGCATTTT. Its translation: CASSQDRDQPQHF.

There are a few counts of this clone. The chain couples TRBV6-6 to TRBJ2-7; 12 nucleotides align to TRBD1. J lost 2 bases, V lost 7 bases, and 6 bases had no gene match. Looked up from germline, CDR1 is MNHNY and CDR2 is SVGAGI (reference sequence). The CDR3 length is 15 residues. The DNA for the CDR3 is TGTGCCAGCACTACGGGACAGGGGGCCGCCTACGAGCAGTACTTC. Amino acids: CASTTGQGAAYEQYF.

V gene TRBV7-2 combines with J gene TRBJ2-5, with 9 bases aligning to TRBD2. J lost 2 bases, V lost 1 base, and 5 bases had no gene match. Germline V lookup: CDR1 SGHTA, CDR2 FQGNSA. The CDR3 covers 16 residues. CDR3 sequence (DNA): TGTGCCAGCAGCTTAGGGTCCCTAGCGGGGCAAGAGACCCAGTACTTC. Translated: CASSLGSLAGQETQYF.

The V call is TRBV4-1, the J call TRBJ1-2; 8 bases map to TRBD1. Germline V gene data show CDR1 as MGHRA and CDR2 as YSYEKL. V lost 0 bases, J lost 7 bases, and 16 bases stayed unmatched. CDR3 size: 18 residues. CDR3 in DNA: TGCGCCAGCAGCCAAGAACCTCACGATCGACAGGGGTTCGGTGGCTACACCTTC. It is translated as CASSQEPHDRQGFGGYTF.

This clone was found a few times. The chain couples TRBV5-1 to TRBJ2-7; 9 bases align to TRBD1. The CDR3 runs to 14 residues. CDR1 is SGHRS and CDR2 is YFSETQ in the germline V gene. J lost 6 bases, V lost 0 bases, and 4 bases had no gene match. The DNA for the CDR3 is TGCGCCAGCAGCTTGGGGGACAGGGCTGCCGAGCAGTACTTC. As protein: CASSLGDRAAEQYF.

In its sample, this clone was seen a few times. V is TRBV6-6 and J is TRBJ2-7; unclear D gene. V shed 5 bases and J shed 0 bases, with 14 bases lying between them. Germline-derived CDR1 and CDR2 are MNHNY and SVGAGI (reference sequence). The CDR3 is 15 amino acids. In DNA, the CDR3 is TGTGCCAGCAGTAATCCGCTTCTCAGCTCCTACGAGCAGTACTTC. Amino acids: CASSNPLLSSYEQYF.

This clone came up a few times. The rearrangement links TRBV5-6 to TRBJ2-7, with 8 bases identical to TRBD1. V was clipped by 2 bases and J by 4 bases; unmatched bases: 2. CDR1 and CDR2 (germline): SGHDT, YYEEEE. The CDR3 spans 13 residues. The chain's CDR3 is CASSFQGAYEQYF. The DNA for the CDR3 is TGTGCCAGCAGCTTTCAGGGGGCTTACGAGCAGTACTTC.

The V call is TRBV7-2, the J call TRBJ2-2, with TRBD1 matching over 9 bases. CDR3 length: 14 amino acids. Germline trimming cut 5 bases from V and 6 bases from J; bases unmatched to any gene: 4. Germline V gene lookup returns CDR1 SGHTA and CDR2 FQGNSA. The CDR3 DNA sequence: TGTGCCAGCAGCCGACAGGGGGTCTCCGGGGAGCTGTTTTTT. It specifies CASSRQGVSGELFF. Based on the CDR3 plus reference TRBV7-2 and TRBJ2-2, the full variable domain is GAGVSQSPSNKVTEKGKDVELRCDPISGHTALYWYRQSLGQGLEFLIYFQGNSAPDKSGLPSDRFSAERTGGSVSTLTIQRTQQEDSAVYLCASSRQGVSGELFFGEGSRLTVL.

V is TRBV6-5 and J is TRBJ1-5; D gene uncertain. CDR1 and CDR2 from the germline V gene are MNHEY and SVGAGI. This CDR3 is 13 amino acids long. Deletions cut 4 bases from V and 3 bases from J, with 7 bases between. CDR3 sequence (DNA): TGTGCCAGCAGTTGGAGGTACAATCAGCCCCAGCATTTT. This codes for CASSWRYNQPQHF.

The chain links TRBV28 to TRBJ2-7; TRBD1 matches at 10 bases. CDR1 MDHEN and CDR2 SYDVKM come from the germline V gene. The V and J ends lost 5 bases and 6 bases, in that order; junction bases with no gene match: 4. This CDR3 is built from 13 residues. The CDR3 spells CASSTRDRGEQYF. The DNA of the CDR3 is TGTGCCAGCAGTACAAGGGACAGGGGCGAGCAGTACTTC.

The chain links TRBV7-2 to TRBJ2-5; a possible D gene is TRBD2 (7 bases). Per the germline V gene, CDR1 is SGHTA and CDR2 is FQGNSA. The CDR3 loop spans 14 amino acids. V lost 3 bases and J lost 9, with 17 bases in between. The CDR3 nucleotides read TGTGCCAGCAGCTTCCTTGGGGGGGGCGCGGCCCAGTACTTC. Protein product: CASSFLGGGAAQYF.

This rearrangement joins TRBV10-1 to TRBJ2-7; TRBD2 matches at 9 bases. The germline gives CDR1 WNHNN, CDR2 SYGVQD (reference sequence). The V gene end was trimmed by 2 bases and the J gene end by 0 bases; junction bases not matched to a gene: 2. The CDR3 is made up of 15 amino acids. The CDR3: CASSERGLASYEQYF. The CDR3 coding sequence is TGCGCCAGCAGTGAGAGGGGACTAGCCTCCTACGAGCAGTACTTC.